The 11 T cell receptor beta chains below come from one sample, sequenced in a study of early T cells in non-severe SARS-CoV-2 infection. One entry per CDR3 protein, called by TCRdb with MiXCR from the 5' RACE reads. The sample contains approximately 50,000 distinct CDR3 sequences, around a tenth of which appear only once. The sample was whole blood. All receptors come from an adult who was a healthcare worker with PCR-confirmed SARS-CoV-2 infection or an uninfected control (not recorded which).

This clonotype was detected many times. The junction departs from germline at one end; a sequencing error may be responsible. This chain links TRBV28 with TRBJ2-7; perhaps TRBD1 as D (7 bases). Looked up from germline, CDR1 is MDHEN and CDR2 is SYDVKM. This CDR3 region has 11 residues. DNA for the CDR3: TGCGCTCAGCAGGGGGGCTACGAGCAGTACTTC. Amino acid sequence: CAQQGGYEQYF.

This clonotype was counted many times. The rearrangement joins TRBV3-1 to TRBJ1-1; the D is unclear. Germline V gene sequence: CDR1 LGHDT, CDR2 YNNKEL (reference sequence). The CDR3 sequence is 13 residues long. The ends were cut back, 4 bases at V and 0 bases at J, with 6 bases in the middle. The CDR3 region has the DNA TGTGCCAGCAGCCGATTCATGAACACTGAAGCTTTCTTT. It specifies CASSRFMNTEAFF.

This clonotype was observed a few times. The V gene is TRBV10-3, the J gene TRBJ1-1; D uncertain. The V end lost 3 bases, the J end lost 5 bases, and 10 bases lay between the germline ends. The CDR3 loop spans 13 amino acids. Per germline, CDR1 ENHRY and CDR2 SYGVKD. In DNA form, the CDR3 reads TGTGCCATCAGTGACCGCCTTGGGACTGAAGCTTTCTTT. Protein sequence: CAISDRLGTEAFF.

DNA of the CDR3: TGTGCCAGCAGTTTATCGATTCTCAACGAGCAGTACTTC. Translated: CASSLSILNEQYF. The chain is built from TRBV27 and TRBJ2-7, with no clear D. This CDR3 contains 13 residues. The ends were cut back, 0 bases at V and 5 bases at J, with 8 bases in the middle. The germline V gene has CDR1 MNHEY and CDR2 SMNVEV (reference sequence).

This clonotype turned up a few times. The CDR3 sequence is CASSLQGRYPLNEQYF. The CDR3 coding sequence is TGTGCCAGCAGCTTACAGGGAAGGTATCCCCTTAACGAGCAGTACTTC. The chain uses TRBV7-2 and TRBJ2-7; tentatively, D is TRBD1 (5 bases). This CDR3 contains 16 residues. Germline V gene data show CDR1 as SGHTA and CDR2 as FQGNSA. Trimming shortened V by 2 bases and J by 5 bases, and 19 bases separated the two germline ends. Based on the CDR3 plus reference TRBV7-2 and TRBJ2-7, the full variable domain is GAGVSQSPSNKVTEKGKDVELRCDPISGHTALYWYRQSLGQGLEFLIYFQGNSAPDKSGLPSDRFSAERTGGSVSTLTIQRTQQEDSAVYLCASSLQGRYPLNEQYFGPGTRLTVT.

This rearrangement joins TRBV12-3 or TRBV12-4 to TRBJ1-1; 7 bases are a match to TRBD1. The CDR3 covers 17 residues. Trimming removed 1 base from V and 3 bases from J; junction bases left unmatched: 11. CDR3 sequence: CASSLDLGGRADTEAFF. The DNA for the CDR3 is TGTGCCAGCAGTTTAGATTTAGGGGGCAGAGCGGACACTGAAGCTTTCTTT.

There are many counts of this clonotype. The V call is TRBV10-3, the J call TRBJ1-4, with 7 bases that match TRBD1. Per germline, CDR1 ENHRY and CDR2 SYGVKD. This CDR3 contains 13 residues. Trimming removed 3 bases from V and 8 bases from J; junction bases left unmatched: 3. CDR3 bases: TGTGCCATCAGTGATTCGGACAGGGAAAAACTGTTTTTT. Amino acids: CAISDSDREKLFF.

This clonotype has at least ten counts. This chain links TRBV7-2 with TRBJ1-6; unclear D gene. Germline V gene lookup returns CDR1 SGHTA and CDR2 FQGNSA. The ends were cut back, 2 bases at V and 5 bases at J, with 10 bases in the middle. The CDR3 has 15 amino acids. The CDR3: CASSLLPSHNSPLHF. CDR3 nucleotide sequence: TGTGCCAGCAGCTTACTCCCCAGCCATAATTCACCCCTCCACTTT.

In this sample, this clonotype turned up many times. The chain couples TRBV18 to TRBJ2-1, with 7 bases that match TRBD2. From germline, CDR1 is KGHSH and CDR2 LQKENI. The CDR3 runs 17 residues. The V segment lost 6 bases and the J segment 7 bases; nucleotides outside the gene matches: 18. The CDR3 sequence is CASSPFPAGSYGNEQFF. CDR3 nucleotide sequence: TGTGCCAGCTCCCCTTTTCCAGCGGGATCGTATGGGAATGAGCAGTTCTTC.

In its sample, this clonotype was seen many times. V and J are TRBV18 and TRBJ2-7; D is undetermined. V lost 8 bases to trimming and J lost 5 bases, with 10 bases between them. Looked up from germline, CDR1 is KGHSH and CDR2 is LQKENI. The CDR3 totals 11 residues. CDR3 protein: CASRRADEQYF. The CDR3 bases are TGTGCCAGCCGACGGGCCGACGAGCAGTACTTC.

The chain is built from TRBV12-3 or TRBV12-4 and TRBJ1-1; D gene unclear. The CDR3 has 14 amino acids. V was clipped by 2 bases and J by 2 bases, with 9 bases between them. The CDR3 reads CASSLTIGNTEAFF. The CDR3 bases are TGTGCCAGCAGTTTAACAATCGGCAACACTGAAGCTTTCTTT.